The source of this TCR beta chain is a study of cytotoxic CD8 clonotypes in ibrutinib-treated CLL. Here immunoSEQ multiplex PCR was the method, and the copy in TCRdb shows in-frame clones only, minus some. Seen here are around 250,000 clones, around 70% observed once, and the top ten hold 15%. The V gene lost 4 bases and the J gene lost 7 bases, with 22 bases spanning the gap. CDR1 SNHLY and CDR2 FYNNEI come from the germline V gene. This CDR3 has 17 residues. The rearrangement links TRBV2 to TRBJ1-4, with D possibly TRBD1 on 6 matching bases. This TCR derives from a human donor with chronic lymphocytic leukemia. The source was PBMCs, collected after 24 months of ibrutinib treatment. This CDR3 reads CASSVIPGGGQSEKLFF. The CDR3 nucleotides read TGTGCCAGCAGTGTTATACCTGGTGGTGGACAGAGTGAAAAACTGTTTTTT. The full variable domain, rest sourced from reference TRBV2 and TRBJ1-4, is EPEVTQTPSHQVTQMGQEVILRCVPISNHLYFYWYRQILGQKVEFLVSFYNNEISEKSEIFDDQFSVERPDGSNFTLKIRSTKLEDSAMYFCASSVIPGGGQSEKLFFGSGTQLSVL.